This TCR beta chain derives from a study of cytomegalovirus exposure and HLA in healthy donors. The PCR made use of 60 Vbeta and 13 Jbeta primers. Repertoires were generated with immunoSEQ multiplex PCR, while TCRdb's copy carries only in-frame clones and drops some. The sample consists of around 110,000 clones, more than 60% of them appearing once. V shed 2 bases and J 0 bases; nucleotides not matched to a gene: 7. The CDR3 totals 17 residues. CDR1 is MNHNS and CDR2 is SASEGT in the germline V gene. Remarks on this clone: Its antigen remains unidentified.

Study results and limitations: When presence/absence was analysed, sequencing depth was taken to be roughly uniform across donors. Immune exposure information available was restricted to CMV serostatus.

The TCR sequence derives from a woman in her thirties or forties in good health and CMV-seropositive. The sequenced sample consisted of PBMCs. V gene TRBV6-1 combines with J gene TRBJ1-1; 9 nucleotides agree with TRBD1. The DNA for the CDR3 is TGTGCCAGCAGTGAAAGGACAGGGGCCCACATGAACACTGAAGCTTTCTTT. This translates into CASSERTGAHMNTEAFF.